The subject of this entry is one T cell receptor (beta chain). Starting from roughly 0.55 ug of total RNA, TCR libraries were made with linear amplification. A single record per CDR3 protein comes from TCRdb applying MiXCR to the reads. The data hold 150,000 to 200,000 distinct CDR3 sequences, with 65% to 80% observed a single time. The data were taken from a study of healthy donors' naive CD4 and CD8 T cells. The specimen was naive CD4+ and CD8+ T cells sorted from blood, pooled from several donors. The sequence came from a pool of human donors in good health; the sample pools cells from several healthy donors.

The CDR3 sequence is CASNPGRSFEAFF. The DNA of the CDR3 is TGTGCCAGCAACCCCGGACGGAGTTTTGAAGCTTTCTTT. The V gene is TRBV27, the J gene TRBJ1-1; D uncertain. This CDR3 contains 13 residues. V was clipped by 7 bases and J by 7 bases, with 16 bases between them. CDR1 MNHEY and CDR2 SMNVEV come from the germline V gene (reference sequence).